These 27 T cell receptor beta chains were all obtained from the same sample, sequenced in a study of T cells in Graves' hyperthyroidism and ophthalmopathy. The TCR beta CDR3 regions underwent amplification using RNA transcripts as the source. The primer set for the first-round RT-PCR of the TCR CDR3 was HTBI. TCRdb used MiXCR to reprocess the multiplex PCR reads, holding one entry per CDR3 protein. The table lists about 360,000 distinct CDR3 sequences, about 12% of them singletons. Sequenced sample: blood. Receptor source: a woman between 18 and 29 years old with Graves' hyperthyroidism.

This clonotype was seen repeatedly, ten times or more. The rearrangement uses TRBV28 and TRBJ2-7; D is possibly TRBD1 (5 bases). V lost 3 bases and J 5 bases, leaving 11 bases between the germline ends. This CDR3 region has 13 residues. In germline, CDR1 is MDHEN, CDR2 SYDVKM. The CDR3 here is CASSLSGKDEQYF. For the CDR3, the DNA is TGTGCCAGCAGTTTGTCAGGGAAAGACGAGCAGTACTTC.

A note on this clonotype: Relative to the germline gene, one junction end is altered; a read error may explain this. The CDR3 sequence: CASSLVGADTEALF. DNA of the CDR3: TGCGCCAGCAGCTTGGTTGGGGCGGACACTGAAGCTCTCTTT. This chain uses TRBV5-1 with TRBJ1-1; perhaps TRBD1 as D (5 bases). The CDR3 covers 14 residues. Germline loops: CDR1 SGHRS, CDR2 YFSETQ.

This clonotype was observed many times. The chain combines TRBV7-9 with TRBJ1-4; no definite D call. The V gene's germline CDR1 is SEHNR and CDR2 FQNEAQ (reference sequence). Between the trimmed V and J ends, which lost 1 base and 7 bases, there was a span of 10 bases. This CDR3 has 14 amino acids. CDR3 amino acids: CASSLVEMGEKLFF. The CDR3, as DNA: TGTGCCAGCAGCTTAGTGGAGATGGGTGAAAAACTGTTTTTT.

This clonotype was recorded a few times. The chain's CDR3 is CATSRDKSSYNEQFF. The CDR3 DNA follows: TGTGCCACCAGCAGAGATAAGAGTTCCTACAATGAGCAGTTCTTC. The rearrangement uses TRBV15 and TRBJ2-1; D unresolved. Trimming pared 0 bases from V and 1 base from J, leaving 7 bases between. Germline assignment: CDR1 LNHNV and CDR2 YYDKDF (reference sequence). This CDR3 spans 15 amino acids.

In this sample, this clonotype turned up many times. The CDR3 reads CASSTGLAGGNTQYF. Here the CDR3 DNA reads TGCGCCAGCAGCACCGGACTAGCGGGTGGAAATACGCAGTATTTT. The J gene is TRBJ2-3, the V gene TRBV5-1; the match to TRBD2 covers 11 bases. V trimming: 4 bases; J trimming: 7 bases; junction bases outside the gene matches: 8. The CDR3 consists of 15 residues. The germline V gene encodes CDR1 SGHRS and CDR2 YFSETQ.

The rearrangement links TRBV20-1 to TRBJ2-7; TRBD1 is a possible D gene (6 bases). This CDR3 comprises 15 residues. Deletions cut 4 bases from V and 3 bases from J, with 19 bases between. Per the germline V gene, CDR1 is DFQATT and CDR2 is SNEGSKA (reference sequence). CDR3 in DNA: TGCAGTGCTACCCCCTTGACAGGTAGTAACTACGAGCAGTACTTC. This sequence encodes CSATPLTGSNYEQYF.

Ten or more counts support this clonotype. The CDR3 here is CASSRGYEQYF. The CDR3 coding sequence is TGTGCCAGCAGCAGGGGCTACGAGCAGTACTTC. The rearrangement uses TRBV9 and TRBJ2-7, with a possible D match to TRBD1 (5 bases). V gave up 4 bases and J gave up 3 bases, with 5 bases separating them. Germline CDR1 reads SGDLS; CDR2 reads YYNGEE. The CDR3 loop spans 11 amino acids.

V and J are TRBV9 and TRBJ2-2, with a weak D call TRBD2 (6 bases). CDR1 and CDR2 from the germline V gene are SGDLS and YYNGEE. V gave up 4 bases and J gave up 3 bases, with 25 bases separating them. The CDR3 contains 19 residues. The CDR3: CASSSPPGLASTYTGELFF. The CDR3 DNA is TGTGCCAGCAGCTCCCCCCCTGGGCTAGCGAGTACTTACACCGGGGAGCTGTTTTTT.

This clonotype turned up a few times. Just one base apart from a much larger clone, this may be a read error. The J gene is TRBJ2-2, the V gene TRBV2; perhaps TRBD1 as D (5 bases). The V gene's germline CDR1 is SNHLY and CDR2 FYNNEI. V was cut by 11 bases and J by 0 bases, with 13 bases left in between. The length of the CDR3 is 14 residues. CDR3 amino acids: CAGKGNANTGELFF. CDR3 bases: TGTGCCGGCAAGGGGAACGCGAACACCGGGGAGCTGTTTTTT. The variable domain in full, with the rest retrieved from reference TRBV2 and TRBJ2-2, is EPEVTQTPSHQVTQMGQEVILRCVPISNHLYFYWYRQILGQKVEFLVSFYNNEISEKSEIFDDQFSVERPDGSNFTLKIRSTKLEDSAMYFCAGKGNANTGELFFGEGSRLTVL.

V is TRBV4-1 and J is TRBJ1-5; D call uncertain. The germline V gene has CDR1 MGHRA and CDR2 YSYEKL. Trimming removed 0 bases at V and 5 bases at J, with 11 bases between. The CDR3 runs to 15 residues. CDR3 amino acids: CASSQEGSGDQPQHF. The CDR3 region has the DNA TGCGCCAGCAGCCAAGAAGGGAGTGGGGATCAGCCCCAGCATTTT.

This clonotype has a count of ten or more. This chain links TRBV5-1 with TRBJ1-1; 7 positions agree with TRBD1. Germline V CDR1 and CDR2: SGHRS, YFSETQ. The V segment lost 0 bases and the J segment 7 bases; nucleotides outside the gene matches: 9. CDR3 length: 15 amino acids. The CDR3 is CASSLGTQGSGEAFF. Here the CDR3 DNA reads TGCGCCAGCAGCTTGGGGACACAGGGGAGTGGTGAAGCTTTCTTT.

Concerning this clonotype itself: A single base separates this from a much larger clone, so it may be a read error. This chain links TRBV12-3 or TRBV12-4 with TRBJ2-5; possible D gene TRBD1, 5 bases. This CDR3 contains 15 residues. The CDR3 DNA is TGTGCCAGCTCCTCGGCAGGGAAGTCGCAAGGGACCCAGTACTTC. It is translated as CASSSAGKSQGTQYF.

This clonotype has only a few counts. The chain links TRBV6-1 to TRBJ2-7, with D possibly being TRBD1 or TRBD2 (5 bases each). This CDR3 has 14 amino acids. V lost 6 bases and J lost 7, with 19 bases in between. Germline assignment: CDR1 MNHNS and CDR2 SASEGT. The CDR3 is CASSRDVWTSEQYF. The CDR3 bases are TGTGCCAGCAGCCGGGACGTCTGGACGAGTGAGCAGTACTTC.

This clonotype was seen a few times. J is TRBJ1-5 and V is TRBV19; TRBD1 might be the D (5 bases). Germline V lookup: CDR1 LNHDA, CDR2 SQIVND (reference sequence). V lost 4 bases, J lost 3 bases, and 7 bases lay in between. The length of the CDR3 is 13 residues. The CDR3, as DNA: TGTGCCAGTAGTAGACAGACCAATCAGCCCCAGCATTTT. Translated: CASSRQTNQPQHF.

This clonotype was seen many times. The chain links TRBV18 to TRBJ2-3, with TRBD2 identical over 13 bases. The ends lost 0 bases at V and 4 bases at J; junction bases unmatched: 4. Germline CDR1 is KGHSH and CDR2 is LQKENI. This CDR3 is 17 amino acids long. CDR3 nucleotide sequence: TGTGCCAGCTCACCACCGGGACTAGCGGGGTACGCAGATACGCAGTATTTT. Translated, it gives CASSPPGLAGYADTQYF.

This clonotype was observed a handful of times. The rearrangement links TRBV10-3 to TRBJ1-4; TRBD1 might be the D (5 bases). CDR1 ENHRY and CDR2 SYGVKD come from the germline V gene. The CDR3 contains 18 residues. V dropped 4 bases and J dropped 3 bases, with 21 bases sitting between them. Here the CDR3 reads CAISARVIEGTSNEKLFF. CDR3 DNA: TGTGCCATCAGTGCCCGGGTTATAGAAGGGACCTCTAATGAAAAACTGTTTTTT.

In this sample, this clonotype turned up many times. J is TRBJ1-1 and V is TRBV5-1; no clear D. Germline CDR1 and CDR2: SGHRS and YFSETQ. The CDR3 runs to 14 residues. Between the trimmed V and J ends, which lost 5 bases and 0 bases, there was a span of 11 bases. DNA for the CDR3: TGCGCCAGCAGTCTTAGGGCCTTGAACACTGAAGCTTTCTTT. Encoded protein: CASSLRALNTEAFF. The variable domain in full, with the rest retrieved from reference TRBV5-1 and TRBJ1-1, is KAGVTQTPRYLIKTRGQQVTLSCSPISGHRSVSWYQQTPGQGLQFLFEYFSETQRNKGNFPGRFSGRQFSNSRSEMNVSTLELGDSALYLCASSLRALNTEAFFGQGTRLTVV.

This clonotype was counted ten times or more. This chain uses TRBV3-1 with TRBJ2-7; 7 positions agree with TRBD1. The trim removed 2 bases at V and 7 bases at J, leaving 8 bases unmatched. Germline CDR1 LGHDT, CDR2 YNNKEL (reference sequence). The CDR3 is 14 residues long. In DNA form, the CDR3 reads TGTGCCAGCAGCCAAACAGGGGAAGGACGAGAGCAGTACTTC. Amino acids: CASSQTGEGREQYF.

Remarks on this clonotype: A read error may account for a junction end that differs from germline. The chain is built from TRBV5-1 and TRBJ2-2; TRBD2 matches at 12 bases. The CDR3 spans 15 residues. Germline V gene sequence: CDR1 SGHRS, CDR2 YFSETQ. The CDR3 coding sequence is TGCGCCAGCAGTTGGACTAGCGGGAACACCGGGGAGCCGTTTTTT. Translating it yields CASSWTSGNTGEPFF.

This clonotype came up a few times. The V and J genes are TRBV9 and TRBJ2-3, with D perhaps TRBD2 (6 bases). The CDR3 sequence is 15 residues long. Germline CDR1 and CDR2: SGDLS and YYNGEE. Trimming cost V 3 bases and J 5 bases, with 16 bases left between them. CDR3 in DNA: TGTGCCAGCAGCGAGACTGGTCTTAGCGGAGATACGCAGTATTTT. Residues: CASSETGLSGDTQYF.

This clonotype was counted ten times or more. The chain joins TRBV6-1 to TRBJ1-5; 7 bases match TRBD1. Germline trimming cut 5 bases from V and 3 bases from J; bases unmatched to any gene: 7. The CDR3 totals 15 residues. Germline lookup yields CDR1 MNHNS and CDR2 SASEGT. The CDR3 loop reads CASSPRDSFNQPQHF. Written as DNA, the CDR3 is TGTGCCAGCAGTCCCCGGGACAGTTTCAATCAGCCCCAGCATTTT.

This clonotype was picked up a small number of times. The chain uses TRBV7-2 and TRBJ1-1, with a possible D match to TRBD1 (6 bases). CDR1 SGHTA and CDR2 FQGNSA come from the germline V gene. This CDR3 is 15 amino acids long. With 5 bases removed from V and 3 bases from J, the gap between germline ends came to 16 bases. The DNA of the CDR3 is TGTGCCAGCAGCACCACAGGGACCAGGGACACTGAAGCTTTCTTT. It codes for CASSTTGTRDTEAFF.

Worth noting for this clonotype: This may come from a read error, since a much larger clone is one base off. This chain joins TRBV11-2 and TRBJ2-3, with 7 bases fitting TRBD2. CDR1 and CDR2 from the germline V gene are SGHAT and FQNNGV. There are 15 residues in the CDR3. Trimming at V came to 5 bases and at J to 2 bases, leaving 7 bases not matched to a gene. The CDR3 loop reads CASSPWGGNTDTQYF. The CDR3 DNA reads as TGTGCCAGCAGCCCCTGGGGGGGTAACACAGATACGCAGTATTTT.

This clonotype was seen repeatedly, ten times or more. V usage is TRBV7-3 and J usage is TRBJ1-1; D uncertain. Trimming cost V 5 bases and J 0 bases, with 7 bases left between them. CDR1 is SGHTA, CDR2 FQGTGA, per germline. This CDR3 is 13 amino acids long. CDR3 amino acids: CASSATVNTEAFF. CDR3 nucleotides: TGTGCCAGCAGCGCCACAGTGAACACTGAAGCTTTCTTT.

The table lists this clonotype with a few counts. No conserved phenylalanine or tryptophan is present at the end of the CDR3, so a read error is the likely explanation. The chain joins TRBV6-1 to TRBJ1-5; TRBD1 is a possible D gene (5 bases). V was shortened by 6 bases and J by 3 bases, with 15 bases between the two germline ends. The germline gives CDR1 MNHNS, CDR2 SASEGT. The CDR3 totals 15 residues. The CDR3 here is CASSLRQGNNQPQHL. The CDR3 DNA is TGTGCCAGCAGCCTACGGCAGGGTAACAATCAGCCCCAGCATCTT.

Ten or more counts support this clonotype. V gene TRBV7-3 combines with J gene TRBJ1-1; D possibly corresponds to TRBD1 (6 bases). CDR3 length: 18 amino acids. CDR1 SGHTA and CDR2 FQGTGA come from the germline V gene. Trimming left V 2 bases short and J 0 bases short, with 19 bases between. The CDR3 spells CASSLEVLGGELNTEAFF. The CDR3 DNA sequence: TGTGCCAGCAGCTTAGAGGTTTTGGGGGGCGAGTTGAACACTGAAGCTTTCTTT.

This clonotype has at least ten counts. The chain uses TRBV5-8 and TRBJ1-5; D unclear. V shed 2 bases and J shed 0 bases, with 6 bases lying between them. CDR3 length: 14 residues. Germline V gene lookup returns CDR1 SGHTS and CDR2 YDEGEE. CDR3 amino acids: CASSLRSSNQPQHF. Written as DNA, the CDR3 is TGTGCCAGCAGCTTACGGTCTAGCAATCAGCCCCAGCATTTT.